This TCR beta chain originates from a study of blood T cell repertoires in COVID-19. Germline V gives CDR1 SGHRS, CDR2 YFSETQ. V lost 3 bases and J 4 bases, leaving 10 bases between the germline ends. This CDR3 is 14 amino acids long. Authors' data handling: Scientists estimated how many nucleated cells there were by amplifying reference gene primers. Sequencing was performed with immunoSEQ multiplex PCR; in TCRdb, only in-frame clones are kept and a portion is missing. The V and J calls and clone size were taken over from that table, and D and trimming were inferred from the DNA. The profile shows 350,000 or so clones, around 89% of them singletons.

V usage is TRBV5-1 and J usage is TRBJ2-2; D is unclear. The clonotype comes from a man aged 18-30 years with active or convalescent COVID-19. The sample taken for sequencing was peripheral blood. CDR3 sequence reads: CASSSSFSTGELFF. As DNA, the CDR3 is TGCGCCAGCAGCTCCTCCTTTAGCACCGGGGAGCTGTTTTTT.